This T cell receptor (beta chain) is from a study of vaccination and CD4 T cells after COVID-19. Study summary: The authors exposed cells to overlapping spike peptides derived from SARS-CoV-2, HCoV-NL63, HCoV-OC43 and HCoV-229E.

Germline CDR1 MGHRA, CDR2 YSYEKL. The CDR3 sequence is 13 residues long. Germline trimming cut 8 bases from V and 4 bases from J; bases unmatched to any gene: 2. The Oncomine TCR Beta short-read assay generated sequence data from the DNA of cultured CD4+ T cells. TCRdb recomputed calls from the PCR reads with MiXCR, one row per CDR3 protein. Among about 16,000 distinct CDR3 sequences listed, about 51% were seen once. This clonotype showed up just a few times. The antigen remains unidentified. Treatment indicated: roughly 11-day PBMC culture with coronavirus spike peptide pools or control peptides (ViraFEST assay).

This chain connects TRBV4-1 to TRBJ1-5; 10 nucleotides match TRBD1. The TCR sequence derives from a human donor who had recovered from COVID-19. Source: CD4+ T cells from blood, cultured in vitro, taken before SARS-CoV-2 vaccination. The CDR3 region is CASGGQGNQPQHF. Here the CDR3 DNA reads TGCGCCAGCGGGGGACAGGGGAATCAGCCCCAGCATTTT.